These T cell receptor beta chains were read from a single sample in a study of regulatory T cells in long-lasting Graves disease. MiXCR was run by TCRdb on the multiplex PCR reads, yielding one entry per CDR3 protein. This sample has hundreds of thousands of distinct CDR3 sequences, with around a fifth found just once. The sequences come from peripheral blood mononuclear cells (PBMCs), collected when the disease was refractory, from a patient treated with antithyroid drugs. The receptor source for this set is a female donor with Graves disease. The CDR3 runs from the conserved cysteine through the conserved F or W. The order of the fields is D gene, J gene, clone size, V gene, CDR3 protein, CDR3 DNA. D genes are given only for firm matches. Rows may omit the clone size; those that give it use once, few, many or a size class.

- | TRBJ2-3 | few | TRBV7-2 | CASSLGVRDTQYF | TGTGCCAGCAGCTTAGGAGTAAGGGATACGCAGTATTTT
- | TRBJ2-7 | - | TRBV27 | CASSLERARAYF | TGTGCCAGCAGTTTAGAAAGGGCTAGGGCATACTTC
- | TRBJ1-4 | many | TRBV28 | CASSFMRDRGEKLFF | TGTGCCAGCAGTTTTATGAGGGATAGGGGGGAAAAACTGTTTTTT
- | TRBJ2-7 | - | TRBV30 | CAWKLWDERYF | TGTGCCTGGAAACTTTGGGACGAGCGGTACTTC
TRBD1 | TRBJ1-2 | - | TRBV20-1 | CSARDLDRGKYGYTF | TGCAGTGCTAGAGATTTGGACAGGGGAAAATATGGCTACACCTTC
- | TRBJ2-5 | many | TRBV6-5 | CASSLDGHRGGETQYF | TGTGCCAGCAGTTTAGATGGGCACAGAGGAGGAGAGACCCAGTACTTC
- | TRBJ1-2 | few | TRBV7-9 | CASSDRTATNYGYTF | TGTGCCAGCAGCGACAGGACAGCGACTAACTATGGCTACACCTTC
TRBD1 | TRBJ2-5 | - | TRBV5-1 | CASSLSRDRPQETQYF | TGCGCCAGCAGCTTGTCCCGGGACAGACCCCAAGAGACCCAGTACTTC
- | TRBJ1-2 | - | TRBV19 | CASSIWGRGYGYTF | TGTGCCAGTAGCATATGGGGACGGGGCTATGGCTACACCTTC
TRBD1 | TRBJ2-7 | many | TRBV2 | CASSASGTGPRREQYF | TGTGCCAGCAGCGCCTCCGGGACAGGGCCTCGGAGAGAGCAGTACTTC
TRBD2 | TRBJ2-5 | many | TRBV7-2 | CASSRDSGRAGTETQYF | TGTGCCAGCAGCCGCGATAGCGGGAGGGCCGGGACGGAGACCCAGTACTTC
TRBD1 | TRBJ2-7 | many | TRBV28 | CASSFLGRGINEQYF | TGTGCCAGCAGTTTTCTCGGCAGGGGGATCAACGAGCAGTACTTC
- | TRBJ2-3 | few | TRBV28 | CATLEGRLPDTQYF | TGTGCCACTCTGGAGGGGCGTTTGCCAGATACGCAGTATTTT
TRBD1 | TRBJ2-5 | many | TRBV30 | CAWNRQGQETQYF | TGTGCCTGGAATAGACAGGGGCAAGAGACCCAGTACTTC
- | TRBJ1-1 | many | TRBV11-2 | CASSADTEAFF | TGTGCCAGCAGCGCCGACACTGAAGCTTTCTTT
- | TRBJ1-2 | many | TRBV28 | CASSLDIFNYGYTF | TGTGCCAGCAGTTTAGACATTTTTAACTATGGCTACACCTTC
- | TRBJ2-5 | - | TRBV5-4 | CASSLTGGFEETQYF | TGTGCCAGCAGCTTGACCGGTGGGTTTGAAGAGACCCAGTACTTC
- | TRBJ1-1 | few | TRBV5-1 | CASSSQTAEAFF | TGCGCCAGCAGCTCTCAGACGGCTGAAGCTTTCTTT
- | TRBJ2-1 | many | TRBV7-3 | CASSLGAWSYNEQFF | TGTGCCAGCAGCTTGGGGGCCTGGTCCTACAATGAGCAGTTCTTC
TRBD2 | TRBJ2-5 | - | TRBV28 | CASSPLPGVAGGETQYF | TGTGCCAGCAGTCCCCTCCCCGGGGTAGCGGGAGGAGAGACCCAGTACTTC
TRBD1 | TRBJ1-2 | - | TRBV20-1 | CSARDPKGGDYGYTF | TGCAGTGCTAGAGATCCTAAAGGGGGCGACTATGGCTACACCTTC
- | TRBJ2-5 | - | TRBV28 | CASSLSQEAQYF | TGTGCCAGCAGTTTAAGCCAAGAGGCCCAGTACTTC
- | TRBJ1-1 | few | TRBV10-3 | CAISEDRTNTEAFF | TGTGCCATCAGTGAGGACAGGACCAACACTGAAGCTTTCTTT
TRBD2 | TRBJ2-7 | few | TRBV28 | CASSMNPGLAGVPLLYEQYF | TGTGCCAGCAGTATGAACCCTGGACTAGCGGGAGTTCCCCTACTTTACGAGCAGTACTTC
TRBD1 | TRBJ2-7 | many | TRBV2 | CASSPKDRQGIYEQYF | TGTGCCAGCAGTCCAAAGGACAGGCAGGGGATCTACGAGCAGTACTTC
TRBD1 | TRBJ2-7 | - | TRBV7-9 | CASSPQTGGYEQYF | TGTGCCAGCAGCCCACAGACAGGGGGATACGAGCAGTACTTC
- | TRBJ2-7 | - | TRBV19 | CASSEWTSGTYEQYF | TGTGCCAGTAGCGAATGGACATCGGGGACCTACGAGCAGTACTTC
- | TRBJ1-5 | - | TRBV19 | CASTSTGRQPQHF | TGTGCCAGTACCTCGACAGGAAGGCAGCCCCAGCATTTT
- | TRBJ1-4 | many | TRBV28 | CASYGGPTNEKLFF | TGTGCCAGCTACGGGGGCCCAACTAATGAAAAACTGTTTTTT
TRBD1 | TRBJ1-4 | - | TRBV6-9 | CASSSTGGTTNEKLFF | TGTGCCAGCAGTTCAACAGGGGGAACAACTAATGAAAAACTGTTTTTT
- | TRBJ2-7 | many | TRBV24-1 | CAPGRGVAQYF | TGTGCCCCGGGGAGAGGGGTGGCGCAGTACTTC
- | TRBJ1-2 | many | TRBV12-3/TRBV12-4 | CASSLQTTNYGYTF | TGTGCCAGCAGTTTACAAACTACTAACTATGGCTACACCTTC
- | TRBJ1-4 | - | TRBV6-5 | CASSYGGTQNEKLFF | TGTGCCAGCAGTTACGGGGGGACACAGAATGAAAAACTGTTTTTT
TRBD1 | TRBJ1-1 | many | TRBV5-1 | CASSLVGTGGTEAFF | TGCGCCAGCAGCTTGGTGGGGACAGGGGGCACTGAAGCTTTCTTT
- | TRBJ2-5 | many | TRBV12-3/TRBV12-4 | CASSLGRRVETQYF | TGTGCCAGCAGTTTGGGCCGACGGGTAGAGACCCAGTACTTC
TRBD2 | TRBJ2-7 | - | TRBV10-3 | CAIRPGLAGVSSRDEQYF | TGTGCCATCAGGCCGGGACTAGCGGGAGTTTCGTCCCGGGACGAGCAGTACTTC
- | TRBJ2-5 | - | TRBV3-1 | CASKEGETQYF | TGTGCCAGCAAGGAGGGGGAGACCCAGTACTTC
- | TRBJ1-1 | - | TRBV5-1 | CASSFHGGLGTEAFF | TGCGCCAGCAGCTTCCACGGCGGTTTGGGGACTGAAGCTTTCTTT
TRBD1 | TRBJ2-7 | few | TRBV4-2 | CASSQAPGQGPYEQYF | TGTGCCAGCAGCCAAGCCCCCGGACAGGGCCCCTACGAGCAGTACTTC
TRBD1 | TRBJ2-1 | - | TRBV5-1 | CASRTGESYNEQFF | TGCGCCAGCAGAACAGGGGAAAGCTACAATGAGCAGTTCTTC
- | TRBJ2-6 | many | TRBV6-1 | CASSEFQGSSGANVLTF | TGTGCCAGCAGTGAATTTCAGGGTAGCTCTGGGGCCAACGTCCTGACTTTC
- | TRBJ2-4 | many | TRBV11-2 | CASSLGTGQKNIQYF | TGTGCCAGCAGCTTAGGCACAGGACAAAAAAACATTCAGTACTTC
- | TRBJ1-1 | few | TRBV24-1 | CATSDTSGVTEAFF | TGTGCCACCAGTGATACTTCAGGGGTGACTGAAGCTTTCTTT
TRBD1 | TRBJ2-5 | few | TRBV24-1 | CATSDKSTGNRLGETQYF | TGTGCCACCAGTGATAAATCGACAGGGAATAGGTTAGGGGAGACCCAGTACTTC
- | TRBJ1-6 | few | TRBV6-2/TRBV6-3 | CASSSGRLYSPLHF | TGTGCCAGCAGTTCTGGGCGATTGTATTCACCCCTCCACTTT
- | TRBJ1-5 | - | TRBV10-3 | CAISESLERGQPQHF | TGTGCCATCAGTGAGTCGTTGGAGCGTGGTCAGCCCCAGCATTTT
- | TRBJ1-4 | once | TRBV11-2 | CASSEGVRVGNEKLFF | TGTGCCAGCAGCGAAGGGGTCAGGGTTGGTAATGAAAAACTGTTTTTT
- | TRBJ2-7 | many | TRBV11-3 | CASSAFNWGQYF | TGTGCCAGCAGCGCCTTTAACTGGGGGCAGTACTTC
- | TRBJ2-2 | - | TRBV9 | CASSVSSPNTGELFF | TGTGCCAGCAGCGTTAGTTCCCCGAACACCGGGGAGCTGTTTTTT
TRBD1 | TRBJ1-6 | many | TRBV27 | CASAGTGNSPLHF | TGTGCCTCCGCCGGGACAGGGAATTCACCCCTCCACTTT
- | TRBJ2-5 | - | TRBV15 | CATSMGGAVETQYF | TGTGCCACCAGCATGGGGGGGGCGGTAGAGACCCAGTACTTC
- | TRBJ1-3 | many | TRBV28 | CASSFSGSGNTIYF | TGTGCCAGCAGTTTCAGCGGCTCTGGAAACACCATATATTTT
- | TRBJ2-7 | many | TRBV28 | CASSLSRLKVYEQYF | TGTGCCAGCAGTTTATCCAGACTGAAAGTCTACGAGCAGTACTTC
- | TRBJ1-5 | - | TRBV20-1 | CSVQDSYSNQPQHF | TGCAGTGTACAGGACAGTTATAGCAATCAGCCCCAGCATTTT
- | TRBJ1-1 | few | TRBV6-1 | CASSLMPGGDAFF | TGTGCCAGCAGTCTGATGCCTGGGGGAGACGCTTTCTTT